This T cell receptor beta chain was sequenced in a study of blood T cell repertoires in COVID-19. Turning to the study itself: COVID-19 samples collected from the United States, Italy and Spain covered acute and convalescent phases.

The authors' processing: Cell counts per sample came from amplifying reference gene primers. The assay was immunoSEQ multiplex PCR, and TCRdb's table has in-frame clones only and misses some. That table is the source of V, J and clone size, and D and trimming were worked out from the DNA. The sample shows 150,000 to 200,000 clones, 65% to 90% of them seen only once. CDR1 and CDR2 from the germline V gene are MNHEY and SVGEGT. Trimming removed 4 bases from V and 7 bases from J; junction bases left unmatched: 1. CDR3 size: 12 residues. The sample taken for sequencing was peripheral blood. This chain uses TRBV6-2 or TRBV6-3 with TRBJ2-1; TRBD2 aligns across 7 bases. The clonotype was recovered from a human donor in a cohort sampled during active COVID-19. The CDR3 sequence: CASSFGGNEQFF. The CDR3 DNA reads as TGTGCCAGCAGTTTCGGGGGGAATGAGCAGTTCTTC.